The sequence of this TCR beta chain was determined in a study of graft-versus-host responses after intestinal transplantation. At the level of the study: Recipients were given multivisceral, liver-intestinal, or isolated intestinal transplants. All of the recipients had induction that used anti-thymocyte globulin, then tacrolimus and steroids for approximately 3 years. Findings and limits, study-wide: Analysis identified GvH clones in recipient marrow, with some appearing first in ileum or blood. GvH clone levels peaked in circulation, and this peak was associated with early post-transplant HvG declines.

On this clone: Its antigen is unidentified.

Method: immunoSEQ multiplex PCR; TCRdb's copy keeps in-frame clones and lacks some. The sample lists about 120,000 clones, approximately 96% occurring once. The CDR3 totals 19 residues. CDR1 MDHEN and CDR2 SYDVKM come from the germline V gene. V trimming: 3 bases; J trimming: 3 bases; junction bases outside the gene matches: 14. The gene calls are TRBV28 and TRBJ2-5; 12 nucleotides agree with TRBD2. The sequencing here drew on unstimulated CD8+ T cells sorted from spleen or lymph node cells, taken before intestinal transplant. This receptor was identified in a human donor who received an intestinal transplant. CDR3 DNA sequence: TGTGCCAGCAGTTTCTCGACTAGCGGGAGCCCAGGGAGGGAAGAGACCCAGTACTTC. It specifies CASSFSTSGSPGREETQYF.